The 2 T cell receptor beta chains in this list originate from one sample, sequenced in a study of shared clonotypes between healthy human individuals. Produced via immunoSEQ multiplex PCR; TCRdb's table is partial and in-frame only. The table records 550,000 to 850,000 clones, 74% of them present only once. The sample taken for sequencing was memory CD4+ T cells sorted from blood. The subset denotes: CD45RA-negative fraction. The receptor set was obtained from a woman aged 30 to 39 in good health.

This clone has only a few counts. Other DNA sequences in the same sample also yield this CDR3. The J gene is TRBJ2-3, the V gene TRBV5-1; D is ambiguous. Looked up from germline, CDR1 is SGHRS and CDR2 is YFSETQ. The CDR3 runs to 14 residues. V was clipped by 0 bases and J by 5 bases, with 10 bases between them. The CDR3 DNA sequence: TGCGCCAGCAGCTTGGGGACGGTCGGAGATACGCAGTATTTT. Its protein is CASSLGTVGDTQYF.

Note on this clone: Other DNA sequences within the sample encode an identical CDR3. The V and J genes are TRBV7-9 and TRBJ2-1; 11 bases fit TRBD2. Germline V gene data show CDR1 as SEHNR and CDR2 as FQNEAQ (reference sequence). This CDR3 is built from 15 residues. The J segment lost 7 bases and the V segment lost 3 bases, leaving 5 bases of the junction unmatched. The CDR3 protein is CASSLLAGGGNEQFF. CDR3 bases: TGTGCCAGCAGCTTGCTAGCGGGAGGTGGGAATGAGCAGTTCTTC.